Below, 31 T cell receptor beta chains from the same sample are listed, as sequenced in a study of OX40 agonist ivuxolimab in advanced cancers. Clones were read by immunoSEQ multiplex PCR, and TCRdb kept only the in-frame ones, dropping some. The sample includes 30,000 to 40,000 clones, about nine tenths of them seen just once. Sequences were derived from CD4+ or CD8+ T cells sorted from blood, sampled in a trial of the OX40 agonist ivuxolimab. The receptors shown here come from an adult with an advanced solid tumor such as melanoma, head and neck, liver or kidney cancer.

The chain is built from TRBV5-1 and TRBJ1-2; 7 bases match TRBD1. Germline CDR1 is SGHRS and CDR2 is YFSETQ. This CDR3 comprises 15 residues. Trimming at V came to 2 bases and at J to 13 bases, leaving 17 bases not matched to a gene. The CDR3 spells CASSLGGDRVTRSTF. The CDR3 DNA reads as TGCGCCAGCAGCTTAGGGGGCGACAGGGTGACTCGTTCCACCTTC.

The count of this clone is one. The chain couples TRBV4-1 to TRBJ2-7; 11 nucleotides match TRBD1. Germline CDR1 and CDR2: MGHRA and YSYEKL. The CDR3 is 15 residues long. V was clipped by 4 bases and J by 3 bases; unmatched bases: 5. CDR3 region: CASSPGQGAIYEQYF. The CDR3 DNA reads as TGCGCCAGCAGCCCCGGACAGGGGGCGATCTACGAGCAGTACTTC.

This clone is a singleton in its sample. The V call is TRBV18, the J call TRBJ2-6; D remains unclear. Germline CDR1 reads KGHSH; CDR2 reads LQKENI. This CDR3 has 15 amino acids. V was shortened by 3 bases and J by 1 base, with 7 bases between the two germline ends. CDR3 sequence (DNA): TGTGCCAGCTCACCGGTGGCTTCTGGGGCCAACGTCCTGACTTTC. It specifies CASSPVASGANVLTF.

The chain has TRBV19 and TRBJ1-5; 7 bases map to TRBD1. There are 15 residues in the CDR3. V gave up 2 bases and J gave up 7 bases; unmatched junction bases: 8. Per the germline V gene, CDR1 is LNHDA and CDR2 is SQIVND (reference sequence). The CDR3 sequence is CASSISAQGHQPQHF. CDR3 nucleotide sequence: TGTGCCAGTAGTATAAGTGCACAGGGGCACCAGCCCCAGCATTTT.

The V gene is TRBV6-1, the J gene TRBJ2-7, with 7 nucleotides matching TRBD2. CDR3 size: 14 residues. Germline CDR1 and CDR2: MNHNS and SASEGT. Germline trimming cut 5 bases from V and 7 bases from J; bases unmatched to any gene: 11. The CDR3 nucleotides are TGTGCCAGCAGTTCCGAGGCGGGAGCATATGAGCAGTACTTC. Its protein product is CASSSEAGAYEQYF.

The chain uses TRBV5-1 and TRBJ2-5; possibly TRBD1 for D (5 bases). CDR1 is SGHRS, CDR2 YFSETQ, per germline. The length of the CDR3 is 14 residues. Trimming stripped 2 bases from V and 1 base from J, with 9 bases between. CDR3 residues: CASSLLQVQETQYF. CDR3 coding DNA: TGCGCCAGCAGCTTATTACAGGTCCAAGAGACCCAGTACTTC.

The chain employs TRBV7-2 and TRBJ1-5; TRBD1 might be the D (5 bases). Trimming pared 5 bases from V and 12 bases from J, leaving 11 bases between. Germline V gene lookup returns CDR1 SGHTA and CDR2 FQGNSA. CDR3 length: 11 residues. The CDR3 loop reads CASSQGLGQHF. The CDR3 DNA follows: TGTGCCAGCAGCCAGGGACTCGGCCAGCATTTT.

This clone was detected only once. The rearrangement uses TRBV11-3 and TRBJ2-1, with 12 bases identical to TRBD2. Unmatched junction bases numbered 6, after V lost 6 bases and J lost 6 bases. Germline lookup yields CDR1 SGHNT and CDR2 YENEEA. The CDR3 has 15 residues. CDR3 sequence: CASRTTSGSGNEQFF. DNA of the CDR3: TGTGCCAGCAGGACGACTAGCGGGAGCGGCAATGAGCAGTTCTTC.

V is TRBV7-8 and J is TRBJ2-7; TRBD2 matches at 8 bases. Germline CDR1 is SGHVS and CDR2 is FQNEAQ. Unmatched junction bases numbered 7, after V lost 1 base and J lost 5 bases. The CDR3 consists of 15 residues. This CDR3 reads CASSLGQREIDEQYF. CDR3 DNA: TGTGCCAGCAGCTTAGGGCAGCGGGAGATCGACGAGCAGTACTTC.

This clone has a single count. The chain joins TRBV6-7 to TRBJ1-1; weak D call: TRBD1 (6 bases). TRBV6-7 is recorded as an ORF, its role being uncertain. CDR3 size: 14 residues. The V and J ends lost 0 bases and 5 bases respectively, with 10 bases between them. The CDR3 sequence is CASSYSVRGTEAFF. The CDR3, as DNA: TGTGCCAGCAGTTACTCGGTCAGGGGAACTGAAGCTTTCTTT.

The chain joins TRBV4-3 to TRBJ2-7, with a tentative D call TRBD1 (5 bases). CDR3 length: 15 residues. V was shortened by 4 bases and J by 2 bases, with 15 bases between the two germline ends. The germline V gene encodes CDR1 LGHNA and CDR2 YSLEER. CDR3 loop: CASSPIQGKAYEQYF. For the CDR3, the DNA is TGCGCCAGCAGCCCCATCCAGGGTAAAGCCTACGAGCAGTACTTC.

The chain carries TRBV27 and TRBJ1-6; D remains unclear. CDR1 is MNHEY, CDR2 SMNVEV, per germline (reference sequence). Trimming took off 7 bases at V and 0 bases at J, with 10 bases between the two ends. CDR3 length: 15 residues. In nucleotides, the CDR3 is TGTGCCAGCAAAGGACGTATCTCCTATAATTCACCCCTCCACTTT. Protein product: CASKGRISYNSPLHF.

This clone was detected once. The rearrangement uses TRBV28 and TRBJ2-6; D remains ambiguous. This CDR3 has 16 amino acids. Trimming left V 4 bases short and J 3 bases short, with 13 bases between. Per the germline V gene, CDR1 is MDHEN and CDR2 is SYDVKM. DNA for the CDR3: TGTGCCAGCAGTTCGACCACCCGCAGTGGGGCCAACGTCCTGACTTTC. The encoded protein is CASSSTTRSGANVLTF. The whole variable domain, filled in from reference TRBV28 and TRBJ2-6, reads DVKVTQSSRYLVKRTGEKVFLECVQDMDHENMFWYRQDPGLGLRLIYFSYDVKMKEKGDIPEGYSVSREKKERFSLILESASTNQTSMYLCASSSTTRSGANVLTFGAGSRLTVL.

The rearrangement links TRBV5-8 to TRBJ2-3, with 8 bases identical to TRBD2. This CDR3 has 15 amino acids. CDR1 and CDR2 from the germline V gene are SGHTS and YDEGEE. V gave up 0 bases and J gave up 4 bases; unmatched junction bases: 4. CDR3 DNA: TGTGCCAGCAGCTTGGCGGGAGGGCTAGCAGATACGCAGTATTTT. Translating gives CASSLAGGLADTQYF.

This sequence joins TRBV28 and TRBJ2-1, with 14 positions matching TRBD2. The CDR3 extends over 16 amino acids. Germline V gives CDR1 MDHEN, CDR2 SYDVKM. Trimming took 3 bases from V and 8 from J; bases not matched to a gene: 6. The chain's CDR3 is CASSLAGTSGSYEQFF. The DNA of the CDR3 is TGTGCCAGCAGTTTGGCCGGGACTAGCGGGAGCTATGAGCAGTTCTTC.

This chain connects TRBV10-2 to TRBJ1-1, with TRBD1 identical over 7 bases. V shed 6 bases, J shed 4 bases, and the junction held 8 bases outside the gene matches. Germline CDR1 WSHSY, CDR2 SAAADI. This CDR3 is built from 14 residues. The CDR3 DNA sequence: TGCGCCAGCAGGGGGACAGCCTCACTCACTGAAGCTTTCTTT. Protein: CASRGTASLTEAFF.

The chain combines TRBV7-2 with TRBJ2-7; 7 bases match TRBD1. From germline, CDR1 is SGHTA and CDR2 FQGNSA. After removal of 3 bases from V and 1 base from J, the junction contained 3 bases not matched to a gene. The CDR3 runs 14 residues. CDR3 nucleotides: TGTGCCAGCAGCTTCCCGGGACAGTCCTACGAGCAGTACTTC. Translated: CASSFPGQSYEQYF.

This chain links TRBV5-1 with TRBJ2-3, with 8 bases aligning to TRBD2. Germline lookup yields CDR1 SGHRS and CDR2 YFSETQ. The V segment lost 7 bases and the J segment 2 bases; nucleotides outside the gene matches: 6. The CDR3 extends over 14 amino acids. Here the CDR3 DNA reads TGCGCCAGCTCGGCGGGGGGACTCACAGATACGCAGTATTTT. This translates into CASSAGGLTDTQYF.

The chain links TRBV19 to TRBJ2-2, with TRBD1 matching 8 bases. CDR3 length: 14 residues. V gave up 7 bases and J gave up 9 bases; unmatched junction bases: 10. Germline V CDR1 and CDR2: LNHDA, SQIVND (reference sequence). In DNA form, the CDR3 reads TGTGCCAGTAAGGACAGGGAAGATCGGAGGGAGCTGTTTTTT. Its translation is CASKDREDRRELFF.

CDR3 loop: CASSTRTGGASQHF. The CDR3 coding sequence is TGTGCCAGTAGTACCAGGACAGGGGGCGCTTCCCAGCATTTT. This chain links TRBV19 with TRBJ1-5; 11 bases align to TRBD1. The V and J ends lost 4 bases and 11 bases, in that order; junction bases with no gene match: 7. CDR1 LNHDA and CDR2 SQIVND come from the germline V gene (reference sequence). This CDR3 is 14 amino acids long.

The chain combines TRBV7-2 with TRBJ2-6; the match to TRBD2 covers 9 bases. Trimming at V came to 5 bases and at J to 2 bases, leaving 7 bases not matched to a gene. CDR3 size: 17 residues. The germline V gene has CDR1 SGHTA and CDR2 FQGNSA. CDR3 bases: TGTGCCAGCAGCAGGGCTAGCGGGATGGCTGGGGCCAACGTCCTGACTTTC. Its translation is CASSRASGMAGANVLTF.

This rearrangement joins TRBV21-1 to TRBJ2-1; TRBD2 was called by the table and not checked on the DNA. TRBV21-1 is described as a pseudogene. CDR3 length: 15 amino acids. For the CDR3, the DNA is TGTGCCAGCAGGCCCACTAGCGGGGGGTACAATGAGCAGTTCTTC. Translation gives CASRPTSGGYNEQFF.

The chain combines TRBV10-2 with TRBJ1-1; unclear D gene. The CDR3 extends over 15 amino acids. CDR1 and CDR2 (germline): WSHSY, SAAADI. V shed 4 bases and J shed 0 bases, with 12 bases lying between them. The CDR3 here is CASSGEALMNTEAFF. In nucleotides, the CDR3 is TGCGCCAGCAGTGGGGAGGCACTCATGAACACTGAAGCTTTCTTT.

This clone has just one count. CDR3 amino acids: CASSQAISSGRTNNEQFF. The CDR3 DNA is TGTGCCAGCAGCCAAGCGATATCCAGCGGGAGGACCAACAATGAGCAGTTCTTC. The chain employs TRBV14 and TRBJ2-1; TRBD2 agrees at 9 bases. V lost 1 base, J lost 5 bases, and 12 bases stayed unmatched. The CDR3 spans 18 residues. CDR1 and CDR2 from the germline V gene are SGHDN and FVKESK. Full variable domain (missing parts from reference TRBV14 and TRBJ2-1): EAGVTQFPSHSVIEKGQTVTLRCDPISGHDNLYWYRRVMGKEIKFLLHFVKESKQDESGMPNNRFLAERTGGTYSTLKVQPAELEDSGVYFCASSQAISSGRTNNEQFFGPGTRLTVL.

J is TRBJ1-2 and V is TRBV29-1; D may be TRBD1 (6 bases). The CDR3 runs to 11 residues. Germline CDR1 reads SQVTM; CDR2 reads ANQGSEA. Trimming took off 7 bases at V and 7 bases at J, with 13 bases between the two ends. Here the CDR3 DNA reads TGCAGCGCCGAACAGGGAGGTGGCTACACCTTC. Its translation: CSAEQGGGYTF.

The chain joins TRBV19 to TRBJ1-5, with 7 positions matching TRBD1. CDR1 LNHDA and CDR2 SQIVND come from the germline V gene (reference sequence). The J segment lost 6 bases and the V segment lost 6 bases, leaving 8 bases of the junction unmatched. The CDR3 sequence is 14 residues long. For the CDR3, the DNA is TGTGCCAGTAGGCGGGACAGTGGTGGTCAGCCCCAGCATTTT. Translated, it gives CASRRDSGGQPQHF.

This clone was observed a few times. The CDR3 reads CASSPSHSQYNEQFF. DNA for the CDR3: TGTGCCAGCAGCCCGTCCCATAGCCAGTACAATGAGCAGTTCTTC. The J gene is TRBJ2-1, the V gene TRBV9; D gene ambiguous. The germline V gene encodes CDR1 SGDLS and CDR2 YYNGEE. Trimming stripped 4 bases from V and 4 bases from J, with 15 bases between. This CDR3 comprises 15 residues.

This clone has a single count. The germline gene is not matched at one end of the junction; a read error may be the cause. This CDR3 is CASSIWTGGNTIYF. The CDR3 DNA is TGTGCCAGCAGTATATGGACAGGCGGAAACACCATATATTTT. This chain links TRBV28 with TRBJ1-3, with 7 bases aligning to TRBD1. Looked up from germline, CDR1 is MDHEN and CDR2 is SYDVKM. The CDR3 length is 14 residues. Based on the CDR3 plus reference TRBV28 and TRBJ1-3, the full variable domain is DVKVTQSSRYLVKRTGEKVFLECVQDMDHENMFWYRQDPGLGLRLIYFSYDVKMKEKGDIPEGYSVSREKKERFSLILESASTNQTSMYLCASSIWTGGNTIYFGEGSWLTVV.

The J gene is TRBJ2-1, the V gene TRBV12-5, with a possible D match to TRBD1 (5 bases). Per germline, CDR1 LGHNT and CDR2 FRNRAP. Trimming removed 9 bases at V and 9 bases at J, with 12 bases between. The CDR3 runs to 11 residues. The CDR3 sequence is CASDERGEQFF. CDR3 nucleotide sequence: TGTGCTAGCGATGAAAGGGGTGAGCAGTTCTTC. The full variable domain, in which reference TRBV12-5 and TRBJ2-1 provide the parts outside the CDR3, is DARVTQTPRHKVTEMGQEVTMRCQPILGHNTVFWYRQTMMQGLELLAYFRNRAPLDDSGMPKDRFSAEMPDATLATLKIQPSEPRDSAVYFCASDERGEQFFGPGTRLTVL.

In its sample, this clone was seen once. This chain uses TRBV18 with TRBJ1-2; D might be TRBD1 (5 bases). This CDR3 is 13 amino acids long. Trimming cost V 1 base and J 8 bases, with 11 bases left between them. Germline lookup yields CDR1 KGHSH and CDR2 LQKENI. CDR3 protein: CASSPQGMEGYTF. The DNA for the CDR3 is TGTGCCAGCTCACCACAGGGGATGGAAGGCTACACCTTC.

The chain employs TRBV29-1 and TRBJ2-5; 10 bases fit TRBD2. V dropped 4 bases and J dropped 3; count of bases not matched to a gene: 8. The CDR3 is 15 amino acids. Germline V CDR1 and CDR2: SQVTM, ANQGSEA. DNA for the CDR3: TGCAGCGTTGTTAGGCTAGCGGGAGTCGAAGAGACCCAGTACTTC. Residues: CSVVRLAGVEETQYF.